This T cell receptor beta chain was captured by sequencing in a study of cytomegalovirus exposure and HLA in healthy donors. The PCR used 60 Vbeta and 13 Jbeta primers. In the original analysis: In a later analysis, of some 80 million unique beta chains, roughly 9.9 million appeared in at least two donors. Here immunoSEQ multiplex PCR was the method, and the copy in TCRdb shows in-frame clones only, minus some. V and J calls and clone size come straight from that table; D and trimming were deduced from the DNA. The sample features fewer than 85,000 clones, with 5% in its top ten. As to this clone: Its antigen is not identified.

The trim removed 7 bases at V and 8 bases at J, leaving 10 bases unmatched. This CDR3 is built from 13 residues. Per the germline V gene, CDR1 is SQVTM and CDR2 is ANQGSEA. Study conclusions and caveats: With high specificity and sensitivity, the classifier reportedly diagnosed cytomegalovirus status. Among immune exposure information, only CMV serostatus was available.

This rearrangement joins TRBV29-1 to TRBJ1-2; TRBD1 aligns across 10 bases. The receptor comes from a woman in her 40s in good health and CMV-seropositive. Sequenced input: PBMCs. CDR3 region: CSALRQGAQGYTF. CDR3 nucleotide sequence: TGCAGCGCTCTTAGACAGGGGGCTCAGGGCTACACCTTC.